Listed below are T cell receptor beta chains from one sample, sequenced in a study of cytomegalovirus exposure and HLA in healthy donors. TCRdb's table, derived via immunoSEQ multiplex PCR, lists solely in-frame clones and lacks some. The sample holds 170,000 or so clones, more than 70% seen once. The sample comprised PBMCs. These receptors all stem from a boy aged 2 to 9 in good health and CMV-seronegative. Both conserved end residues are part of each CDR3. The order of the fields is J gene, clone size, V gene, D gene, CDR3 protein, CDR3 DNA. D genes are given only for firm matches. Not every row has a clone size; where given, it reads once, few, many or a size class.

TRBJ1-1	few	TRBV9	TRBD1	CASSVRDRGLTEAFF	TGTGCCAGCAGCGTAAGGGACAGGGGGCTTACTGAAGCTTTCTTT
TRBJ2-2	NA	TRBV5-1	NA	CASSLLSGNTGELFF	TGCGCCAGCAGCTTGCTATCTGGGAACACCGGGGAGCTGTTTTTT
TRBJ2-3	NA	TRBV5-4	TRBD2	CASSLKGLAGRTDTQYF	TGTGCCAGCAGCTTGAAGGGACTAGCGGGGCGTACAGATACGCAGTATTTT
TRBJ1-1	NA	TRBV29-1	TRBD1	CSVARQGTEAFF	TGCAGCGTTGCTAGACAGGGAACTGAAGCTTTCTTT
TRBJ2-3	NA	TRBV2	NA	CASSENTLTDTQYF	TGTGCCAGCAGTGAGAACACCCTCACAGATACGCAGTATTTT
TRBJ2-1	NA	TRBV18	TRBD1	CASSQGQSSYNEQFF	TGTGCCAGCTCACAGGGACAGAGCTCCTACAATGAGCAGTTCTTC
TRBJ1-1	NA	TRBV29-1	NA	CSVETRLNTEAFF	TGCAGCGTTGAGACACGTTTGAACACTGAAGCTTTCTTT
TRBJ1-2	NA	TRBV27	NA	CASSFNTLYGYTF	TGTGCCAGCAGTTTTAACACCCTCTATGGCTACACCTTC
TRBJ2-3	few	TRBV5-1	TRBD1	CASSLVGGQGTDTQYF	TGCGCCAGCAGCCTAGTAGGGGGACAGGGAACAGATACGCAGTATTTT
TRBJ1-2	NA	TRBV6-6	NA	CASSFGAGLNYGYTF	TGTGCCAGCAGTTTTGGGGCAGGCCTCAACTATGGCTACACCTTC
TRBJ1-2	NA	TRBV7-2	NA	CASSLAYRDNYGYTF	TGTGCCAGCAGCTTAGCCTACAGGGATAACTATGGCTACACCTTC
TRBJ1-4	once	TRBV15	NA	CATSRDRKPTNEKLFF	TGTGCCACCAGCAGAGACAGGAAACCCACTAATGAAAAACTGTTTTTT
TRBJ2-3	NA	TRBV5-1	TRBD2	CASDGSGGLAGTDTQYF	TGCGCCAGCGACGGGTCCGGGGGACTAGCGGGAACAGATACGCAGTATTTT
TRBJ1-1	NA	TRBV29-1	TRBD1	CSASGPGTGLGRDEAFF	TGCAGCGCCTCAGGCCCCGGGACAGGGTTAGGGAGAGATGAAGCTTTCTTT
TRBJ2-2	NA	TRBV10-3	NA	CAISGDSTNTGELFF	TGTGCCATCAGTGGCGACAGTACGAACACCGGGGAGCTGTTTTTT
TRBJ2-5	NA	TRBV5-1	TRBD2	CASSFRLALKGRQETQYF	TGCGCCAGCAGCTTCAGACTAGCGCTGAAGGGTAGACAAGAGACCCAGTACTTC
TRBJ2-3	NA	TRBV5-1	TRBD2	CASSYSGRPTDTQYF	TGCGCCAGCAGCTACAGCGGGAGGCCCACAGATACGCAGTATTTT
TRBJ2-7	NA	TRBV7-6	TRBD1	CASSQWTGDFDEQYF	TGTGCCAGCAGCCAGTGGACAGGGGACTTTGATGAGCAGTACTTC
TRBJ2-5	once	TRBV4-2	NA	CASSQDRAGAEETQYF	TGTGCCAGCAGCCAAGATCGAGCGGGTGCCGAAGAGACCCAGTACTTC
TRBJ2-3	NA	TRBV28	TRBD2	CASSPRVAGAHTDTQYF	TGTGCCAGCAGTCCCCGGGTAGCGGGTGCCCACACAGATACGCAGTATTTT
TRBJ2-2	NA	TRBV13	TRBD2	CASSSLAGANTGELFF	TGTGCCAGCAGCTCATTAGCGGGGGCAAACACCGGGGAGCTGTTTTTT
TRBJ2-1	NA	TRBV19	NA	CASSKDPGSIEQFF	TGTGCCAGTAGTAAGGACCCAGGGTCAATCGAGCAGTTCTTC
TRBJ2-5	once	TRBV4-1	TRBD2	CASSLTLASGRAGKTQYF	TGCGCCAGCAGCCTCACCTTGGCTAGCGGGAGGGCTGGAAAGACCCAGTACTTC
TRBJ2-1	NA	TRBV5-1	TRBD1	CASSLGPGTGLNEQFF	TGCGCCAGCAGCTTGGGTCCCGGGACAGGGCTCAATGAGCAGTTCTTC
TRBJ1-1	few	TRBV10-1	NA	CASSEAVNTEAFF	TGCGCCAGCAGTGAAGCGGTTAACACTGAAGCTTTCTTT
TRBJ1-5	NA	TRBV19	NA	CASSTPTQGYQPQHF	TGTGCCAGTAGTACGCCAACACAGGGTTATCAGCCCCAGCATTTT
TRBJ2-7	NA	TRBV6-5	TRBD2	CASSPGLALAYEQYF	TGTGCCAGCAGCCCCGGACTAGCGTTAGCCTACGAGCAGTACTTC
TRBJ1-1	NA	TRBV4-2	NA	CASSQGSSGNTEAFF	TGTGCCAGCAGCCAAGGTAGTTCAGGCAACACTGAAGCTTTCTTT
TRBJ2-7	NA	TRBV7-3	NA	CASSDGQSEQYF	TGTGCCAGCAGCGACGGACAGTCCGAGCAGTACTTC
TRBJ2-2	few	TRBV5-4	NA	CASSLTGRGTGELFF	TGTGCCAGCAGCTTGACAGGGAGGGGAACCGGGGAGCTGTTTTTT
TRBJ1-4	few	TRBV28	TRBD1	CASSLPSQGRIATNEKLFF	TGTGCCAGCAGTTTACCTTCACAGGGGCGAATTGCAACTAATGAAAAACTGTTTTTT